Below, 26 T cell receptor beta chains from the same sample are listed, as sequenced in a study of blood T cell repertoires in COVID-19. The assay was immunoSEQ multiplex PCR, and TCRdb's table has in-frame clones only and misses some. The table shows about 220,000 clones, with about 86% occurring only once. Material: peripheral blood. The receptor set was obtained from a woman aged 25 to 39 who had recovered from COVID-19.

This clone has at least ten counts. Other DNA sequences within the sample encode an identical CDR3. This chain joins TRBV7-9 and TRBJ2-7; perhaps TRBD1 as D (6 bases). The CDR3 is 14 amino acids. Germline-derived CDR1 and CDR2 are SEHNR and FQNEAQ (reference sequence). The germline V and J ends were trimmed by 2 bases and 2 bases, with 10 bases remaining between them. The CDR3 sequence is CASSLTGNPYEQYF. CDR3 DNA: TGTGCCAGCAGCTTAACAGGGAATCCCTACGAGCAGTACTTC.

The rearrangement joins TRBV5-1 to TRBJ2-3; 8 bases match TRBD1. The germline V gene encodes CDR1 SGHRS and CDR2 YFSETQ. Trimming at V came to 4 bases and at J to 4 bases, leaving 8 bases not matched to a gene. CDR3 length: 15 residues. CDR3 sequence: CASSLQGALADTQYF. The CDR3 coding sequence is TGCGCCAGCAGCCTTCAGGGGGCGTTGGCAGATACGCAGTATTTT.

This CDR3 is CASGLLPGQGTDTQYF. The CDR3 region has the DNA TGTGCTAGTGGTTTACTTCCGGGACAGGGGACAGATACGCAGTATTTT. V gene TRBV12-5 combines with J gene TRBJ2-3, with TRBD1 matching 10 bases. CDR3 length: 16 amino acids. The V gene end was trimmed by 3 bases and the J gene end by 3 bases; junction bases not matched to a gene: 6. The germline gives CDR1 LGHNT, CDR2 FRNRAP.

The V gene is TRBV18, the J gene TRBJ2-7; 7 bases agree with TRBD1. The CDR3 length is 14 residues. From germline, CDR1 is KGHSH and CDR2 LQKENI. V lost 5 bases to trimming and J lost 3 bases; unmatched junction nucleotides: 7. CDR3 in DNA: TGTGCCAGCTCAACCGGGGCAGGGGGCTACGAGCAGTACTTC. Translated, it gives CASSTGAGGYEQYF. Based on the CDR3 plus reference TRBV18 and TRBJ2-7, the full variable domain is NAGVMQNPRHLVRRRGQEARLRCSPMKGHSHVYWYRQLPEEGLKFMVYLQKENIIDESGMPKERFSAEFPKEGPSILRIQQVVRGDSAAYFCASSTGAGGYEQYFGPGTRLTVT.

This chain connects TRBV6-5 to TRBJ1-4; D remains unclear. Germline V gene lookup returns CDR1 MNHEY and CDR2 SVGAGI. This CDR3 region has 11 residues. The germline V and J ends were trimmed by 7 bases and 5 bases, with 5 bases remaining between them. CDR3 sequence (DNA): TGTGCCAGCACCCAAAATGAAAAACTGTTTTTT. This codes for CASTQNEKLFF.

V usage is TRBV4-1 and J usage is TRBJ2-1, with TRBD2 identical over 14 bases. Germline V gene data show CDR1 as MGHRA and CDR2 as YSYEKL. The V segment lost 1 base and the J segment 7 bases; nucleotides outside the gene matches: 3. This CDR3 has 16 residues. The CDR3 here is CASSQVRTSGGNEQFF. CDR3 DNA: TGCGCCAGCAGCCAAGTTAGGACTAGCGGGGGGAATGAGCAGTTCTTC.

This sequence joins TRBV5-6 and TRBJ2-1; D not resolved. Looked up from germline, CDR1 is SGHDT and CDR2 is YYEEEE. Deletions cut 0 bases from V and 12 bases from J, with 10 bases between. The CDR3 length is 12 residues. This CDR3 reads CASSLASPPQFF. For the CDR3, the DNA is TGTGCCAGCAGCTTGGCCTCCCCCCCGCAGTTCTTC.

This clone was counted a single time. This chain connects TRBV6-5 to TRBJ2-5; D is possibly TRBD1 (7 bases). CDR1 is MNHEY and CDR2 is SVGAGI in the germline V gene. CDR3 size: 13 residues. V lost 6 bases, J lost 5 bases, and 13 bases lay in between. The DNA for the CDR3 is TGTGCCAGCAGGGAGGGGGCGATGGAGACCCAGTACTTC. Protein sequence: CASREGAMETQYF.

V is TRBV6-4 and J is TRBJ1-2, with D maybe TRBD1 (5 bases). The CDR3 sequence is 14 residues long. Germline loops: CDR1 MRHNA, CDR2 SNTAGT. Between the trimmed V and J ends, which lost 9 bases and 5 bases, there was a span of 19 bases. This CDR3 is CARPGGGADYGYTF. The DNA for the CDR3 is TGTGCCAGGCCCGGGGGAGGGGCAGATTATGGCTACACCTTC.

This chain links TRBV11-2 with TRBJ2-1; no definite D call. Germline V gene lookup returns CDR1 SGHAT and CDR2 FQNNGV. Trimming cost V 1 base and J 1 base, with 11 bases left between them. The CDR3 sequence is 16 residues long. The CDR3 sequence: CASSLVVRSSYNEQFF. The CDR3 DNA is TGTGCCAGCAGCTTAGTAGTAAGGAGTTCCTACAATGAGCAGTTCTTC.

The CDR3 protein is CASSQARRPNYGYTF. DNA for the CDR3: TGTGCCAGCAGCCAGGCTCGCAGGCCTAACTATGGCTACACCTTC. This chain connects TRBV3-1 (or the pseudogene TRBV3-2) to TRBJ1-2; D uncertain. CDR1 LGHDT and CDR2 YNNKEL come from the germline V gene (reference sequence). This CDR3 has 15 amino acids. V was cut by 3 bases and J by 0 bases, with 11 bases left in between.

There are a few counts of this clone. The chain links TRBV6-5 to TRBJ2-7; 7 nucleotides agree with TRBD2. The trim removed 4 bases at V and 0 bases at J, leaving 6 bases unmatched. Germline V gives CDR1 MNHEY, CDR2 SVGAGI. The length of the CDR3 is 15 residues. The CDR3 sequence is CASSSTGGSSYEQYF. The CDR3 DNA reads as TGTGCCAGCAGTTCAACGGGGGGAAGCTCCTACGAGCAGTACTTC.

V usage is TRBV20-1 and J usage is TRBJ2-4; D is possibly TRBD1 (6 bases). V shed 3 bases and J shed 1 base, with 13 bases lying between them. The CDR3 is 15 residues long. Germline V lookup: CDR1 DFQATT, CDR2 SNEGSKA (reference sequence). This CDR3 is CSASRGISAKNIQYF. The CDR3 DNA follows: TGCAGTGCTAGTAGGGGGATATCCGCCAAAAACATTCAGTACTTC.

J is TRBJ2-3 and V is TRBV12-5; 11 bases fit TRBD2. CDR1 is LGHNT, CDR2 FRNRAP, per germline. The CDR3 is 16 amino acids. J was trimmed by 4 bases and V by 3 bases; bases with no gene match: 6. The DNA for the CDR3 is TGTGCTAGTGGTTTAATAGCGGGGGGGATCCCAGATACGCAGTATTTT. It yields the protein CASGLIAGGIPDTQYF.

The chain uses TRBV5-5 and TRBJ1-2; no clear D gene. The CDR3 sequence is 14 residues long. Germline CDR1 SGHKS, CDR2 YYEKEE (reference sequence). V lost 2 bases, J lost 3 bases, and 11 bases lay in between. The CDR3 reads CASSFFTADYGYTF. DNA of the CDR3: TGTGCCAGCAGCTTTTTTACTGCTGACTATGGCTACACCTTC.

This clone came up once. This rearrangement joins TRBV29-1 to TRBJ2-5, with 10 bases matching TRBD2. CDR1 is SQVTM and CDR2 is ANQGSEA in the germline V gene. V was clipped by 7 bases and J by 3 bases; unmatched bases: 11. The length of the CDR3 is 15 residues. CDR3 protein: CSADDRTSGKETQYF. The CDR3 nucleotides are TGCAGCGCTGACGATCGGACTAGCGGAAAAGAGACCCAGTACTTC. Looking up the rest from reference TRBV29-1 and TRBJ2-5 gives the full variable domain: SAVISQKPSRDICQRGTSLTIQCQVDSQVTMMFWYRQQPGQSLTLIATANQGSEATYESGFVIDKFPISRPNLTFSTLTVSNMSPEDSSIYLCSADDRTSGKETQYFGPGTRLLVL.

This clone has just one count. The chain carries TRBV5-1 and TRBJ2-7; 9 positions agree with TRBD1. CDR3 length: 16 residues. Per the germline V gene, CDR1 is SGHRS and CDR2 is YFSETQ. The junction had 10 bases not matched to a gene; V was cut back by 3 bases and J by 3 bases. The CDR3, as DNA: TGCGCCAGCAGCTCACAGGGGGCGGGGAGTCTCTACGAGCAGTACTTC. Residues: CASSSQGAGSLYEQYF.

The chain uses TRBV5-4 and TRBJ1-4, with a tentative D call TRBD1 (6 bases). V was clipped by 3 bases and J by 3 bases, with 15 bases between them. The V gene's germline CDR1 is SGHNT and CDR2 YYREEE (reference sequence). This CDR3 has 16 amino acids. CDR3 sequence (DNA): TGTGCCAGCAGCTCAAACCGGGACACAGCTAATGAAAAACTGTTTTTT. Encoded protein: CASSSNRDTANEKLFF.

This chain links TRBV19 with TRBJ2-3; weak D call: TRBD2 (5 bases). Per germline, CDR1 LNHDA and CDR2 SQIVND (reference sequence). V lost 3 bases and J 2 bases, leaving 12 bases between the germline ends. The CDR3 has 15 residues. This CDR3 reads CASSMRAAFTDTQYF. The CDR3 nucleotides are TGTGCCAGTAGTATGCGGGCAGCGTTCACAGATACGCAGTATTTT.

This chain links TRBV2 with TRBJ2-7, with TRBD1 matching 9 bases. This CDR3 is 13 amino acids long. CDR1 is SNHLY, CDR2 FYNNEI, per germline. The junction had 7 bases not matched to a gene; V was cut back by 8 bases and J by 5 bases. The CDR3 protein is CASEGQGINEQYF. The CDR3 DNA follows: TGTGCCAGCGAGGGACAGGGAATTAACGAGCAGTACTTC.

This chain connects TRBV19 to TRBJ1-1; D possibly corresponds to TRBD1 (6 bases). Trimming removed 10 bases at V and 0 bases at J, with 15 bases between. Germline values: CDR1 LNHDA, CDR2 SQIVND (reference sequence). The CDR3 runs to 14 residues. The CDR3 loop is CATTGINMNTEAFF. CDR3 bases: TGTGCCACAACAGGGATCAACATGAACACTGAAGCTTTCTTT.

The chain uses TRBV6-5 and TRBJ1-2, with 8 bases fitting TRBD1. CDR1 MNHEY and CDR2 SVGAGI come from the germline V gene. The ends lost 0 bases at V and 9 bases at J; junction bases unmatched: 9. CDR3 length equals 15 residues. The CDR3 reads CASSYSIGQGGRYTF. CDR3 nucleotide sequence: TGTGCCAGCAGTTACTCGATCGGACAGGGTGGGCGCTACACCTTC.

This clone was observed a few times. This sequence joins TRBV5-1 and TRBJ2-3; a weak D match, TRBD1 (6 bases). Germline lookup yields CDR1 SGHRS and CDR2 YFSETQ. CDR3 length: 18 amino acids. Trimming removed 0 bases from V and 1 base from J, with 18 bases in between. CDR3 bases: TGCGCCAGCAGCTTGGAGTTCCAGGGGCTAACTGGCACAGATACGCAGTATTTT. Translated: CASSLEFQGLTGTDTQYF.

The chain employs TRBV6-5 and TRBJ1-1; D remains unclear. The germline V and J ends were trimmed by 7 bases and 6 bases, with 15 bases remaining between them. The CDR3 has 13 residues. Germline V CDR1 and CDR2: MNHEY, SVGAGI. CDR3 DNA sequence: TGTGCCAGCATATATACCCCCGGTGCTGAAGCTTTCTTT. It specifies CASIYTPGAEAFF.

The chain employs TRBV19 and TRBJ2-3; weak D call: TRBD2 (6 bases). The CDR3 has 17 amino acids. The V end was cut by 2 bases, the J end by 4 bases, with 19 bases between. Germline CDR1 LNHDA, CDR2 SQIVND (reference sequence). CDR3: CASSITERTTFADTQYF. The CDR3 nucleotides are TGTGCCAGTAGTATAACTGAACGGACTACCTTCGCAGATACGCAGTATTTT.

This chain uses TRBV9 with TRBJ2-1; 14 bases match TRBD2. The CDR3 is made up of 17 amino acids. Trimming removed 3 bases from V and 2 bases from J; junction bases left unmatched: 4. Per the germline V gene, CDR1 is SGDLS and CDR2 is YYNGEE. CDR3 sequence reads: CASSASTSGGAYNEQFF. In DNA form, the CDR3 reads TGTGCCAGCAGCGCTTCGACTAGCGGGGGGGCCTACAATGAGCAGTTCTTC.